One and the same sample provided the 31 T cell receptor beta chains below, sequenced in a study of blood T cells in healthy people across ages. Sample-barcoded 5' priming and a J-beta primer mix drove a second PCR of about 6 to 12 cycles. TCRdb redid the calling of the 5' RACE reads with MiXCR, one entry per CDR3 protein. The data show under 2,000,000 distinct CDR3 sequences, with around half seen just once and 2% to 2.5% held by the top ten. The specimen was blood. The receptors originated from a woman aged 40 to 55 in good health.

This clonotype turned up a few times. V and J are TRBV6-5 and TRBJ2-1; D is unclear. The CDR3 spans 12 residues. CDR1 is MNHEY and CDR2 is SVGAGI in the germline V gene. V was cut by 8 bases and J by 5 bases, with 10 bases left in between. The CDR3 region is CASRAGHNEQFF. The DNA for the CDR3 is TGTGCCAGCCGAGCAGGCCACAATGAGCAGTTCTTC.

This clonotype appeared a single time. This chain's CDR3 is CASSFDRELREQYF. CDR3 sequence (DNA): TGTGCCAGCAGCTTCGACAGGGAACTTCGCGAGCAGTACTTC. The chain links TRBV13 to TRBJ2-4, with TRBD1 matching over 7 bases. The J call may be wrong; the DNA end is better matched by TRBJ2-7. The CDR3 runs 14 residues. Germline V gene sequence: CDR1 PRHDT, CDR2 FYEKMQ (reference sequence).

This chain links TRBV10-3 with TRBJ2-1, with 7 bases aligning to TRBD1. TRBJ2-7 matches the DNA end more closely, so the J call is doubtful. This CDR3 is built from 14 residues. Germline-derived CDR1 and CDR2 are ENHRY and SYGVKD. The CDR3 here is CAISEGQVNNEQYF. DNA of the CDR3: TGTGCCATCAGTGAGGGACAGGTCAACAATGAGCAGTACTTC.

The chain employs TRBV5-1 and TRBJ2-3; D is unresolved. V shed 3 bases and J shed 3 bases, with 14 bases lying between them. Germline V gives CDR1 SGHRS, CDR2 YFSETQ. CDR3 length equals 15 residues. This chain's CDR3 is CASSSDRLGTDTQYF. As DNA, the CDR3 is TGCGCCAGCAGCTCGGACCGGCTTGGGACAGATACGCAGTATTTT.

The chain has TRBV7-3 and TRBJ2-1; TRBD2 matches at 10 bases. There are 18 residues in the CDR3. V dropped 4 bases and J dropped 4; count of bases not matched to a gene: 13. From germline, CDR1 is SGHTA and CDR2 FQGTGA. CDR3 sequence: CASSSLSLAGEKYNEQFF. CDR3 in DNA: TGTGCCAGCAGCTCACTGTCCCTAGCGGGGGAGAAATACAATGAGCAGTTCTTC.

This clonotype appeared a few times. The chain recombines TRBV7-9 with TRBJ2-1, with a weak D call TRBD2 (6 bases). Between the trimmed V and J ends, which lost 5 bases and 0 bases, there was a span of 8 bases. This CDR3 has 14 residues. CDR1 SEHNR and CDR2 FQNEAQ come from the germline V gene (reference sequence). For the CDR3, the DNA is TGTGCCAGCAGCGGAGGGGTCTCCTACAATGAGCAGTTCTTC. This codes for CASSGGVSYNEQFF. Supplemented by reference TRBV7-9 and TRBJ2-1, the full variable domain reads DTGVSQNPRHKITKRGQNVTFRCDPISEHNRLYWYRQTLGQGPEFLTYFQNEAQLEKSRLLSDRFSAERPKGSFSTLEIQRTEQGDSAMYLCASSGGVSYNEQFFGPGTRLTVL.

This chain uses TRBV13 with TRBJ2-1; the D gene is possibly TRBD1 (6 bases). The CDR3 consists of 15 residues. The V end lost 5 bases, the J end lost 5 bases, and 16 bases lay between the germline ends. Germline lookup yields CDR1 PRHDT and CDR2 FYEKMQ (reference sequence). DNA for the CDR3: TGTGCCAGCAGCCTGGGACACGGACTGAACAATGAGCAGTTCTTC. Residues: CASSLGHGLNNEQFF.

This clonotype was counted a few times. This rearrangement joins TRBV20-1 to TRBJ2-7; D unclear. V gave up 0 bases and J gave up 2 bases, with 5 bases separating them. CDR3 size: 12 residues. The germline V gene has CDR1 DFQATT and CDR2 SNEGSKA (reference sequence). The chain's CDR3 is CSARDLTYEQYF. Written as DNA, the CDR3 is TGCAGTGCTAGAGATCTGACCTACGAGCAGTACTTC.

The sample holds a few counts of this clonotype. The genes are TRBV27 and TRBJ2-4; tentative D call: TRBD2 (7 bases). CDR1 and CDR2 from the germline V gene are MNHEY and SMNVEV (reference sequence). Trimming removed 2 bases from V and 6 bases from J, with 20 bases in between. This CDR3 contains 17 residues. CDR3 nucleotides: TGTGCCAGCAGTTTAATATCTCCGGGGGGCGCTGGAAACATTCAGTACTTC. This translates into CASSLISPGGAGNIQYF.

This clonotype occurred many times. CDR3 sequence: CAISEASTDTQYF. In nucleotides, the CDR3 is TGTGCCATCAGTGAGGCCAGCACAGATACGCAGTATTTT. This chain joins TRBV10-3 and TRBJ2-3; no reliable D call. CDR3 length equals 13 residues. CDR1 is ENHRY and CDR2 is SYGVKD in the germline V gene. The V end was cut by 2 bases, the J end by 0 bases, with 3 bases between.

This clonotype came up a few times. The V gene is TRBV20-1, the J gene TRBJ2-3; 9 bases map to TRBD2. The CDR3 consists of 17 residues. Trimming at V came to 1 base and at J to 4 bases, leaving 12 bases not matched to a gene. Germline loops: CDR1 DFQATT, CDR2 SNEGSKA (reference sequence). CDR3 DNA: TGCAGTGCTAGAGCCCCGTCCGGCGGGGGGGCAGCAGATACGCAGTATTTT. Protein sequence: CSARAPSGGGAADTQYF.

This clonotype has just a few counts. The chain joins TRBV24-1 to TRBJ2-3, with D possibly matching TRBD1 (5 bases). This CDR3 comprises 16 residues. The V end was cut by 5 bases, the J end by 2 bases, with 16 bases between. Germline CDR1 is KGHDR and CDR2 is SFDVKD. The CDR3 here is CATSGGAAAPTDTQYF. Here the CDR3 DNA reads TGTGCCACCAGTGGGGGCGCAGCAGCCCCCACAGATACGCAGTATTTT.

The chain joins TRBV4-1 to TRBJ2-4; the D is unclear. TRBJ2-5 explains the end of the DNA better; the J call may be wrong. CDR1 MGHRA and CDR2 YSYEKL come from the germline V gene. The CDR3 is made up of 14 amino acids. CDR3 DNA sequence: TGCGCCAGCAGCCAAGATCCGGCAGTAGGGACCCAGTACTTC. Translating gives CASSQDPAVGTQYF.

The count of this clonotype is one. This rearrangement joins TRBV5-1 to TRBJ2-5; tentative D call: TRBD2 (7 bases). V was trimmed by 10 bases and J by 3 bases, leaving 13 bases between them. CDR3 length: 12 residues. Germline V gene data show CDR1 as SGHRS and CDR2 as YFSETQ. CDR3 loop: CAAGGGKETQYF. The CDR3 nucleotides read TGCGCCGCAGGCGGGGGCAAAGAGACCCAGTACTTC. Full variable domain (rest looked up from reference TRBV5-1 and TRBJ2-5): KAGVTQTPRYLIKTRGQQVTLSCSPISGHRSVSWYQQTPGQGLQFLFEYFSETQRNKGNFPGRFSGRQFSNSRSEMNVSTLELGDSALYLCAAGGGKETQYFGPGTRLLVL.

V usage is TRBV4-3 and J usage is TRBJ1-6; D is undetermined. The CDR3 is 13 amino acids. The V end was cut by 1 base, the J end by 10 bases, with 8 bases between. The germline V gene has CDR1 LGHNA and CDR2 YSLEER. The CDR3 protein is CASSQGPQSPLHF. The CDR3 DNA is TGCGCCAGCAGCCAAGGCCCCCAGTCACCCCTCCACTTT.

Comments on this clonotype: The germline gene is not matched at one end of the junction; a read error may be the cause. The chain recombines TRBV19 with TRBJ2-1, with unresolved D. Germline lookup yields CDR1 LNHDA and CDR2 SQIVND (reference sequence). The CDR3 runs to 13 residues. CDR3 DNA: TGTGCCAGTAGTATTACAGAGTACAGTGAGCAGTTCTTC. Its translation is CASSITEYSEQFF. Variable domain in full (rest from reference TRBV19 and TRBJ2-1): DGGITQSPKYLFRKEGQNVTLSCEQNLNHDAMYWYRQDPGQGLRLIYYSQIVNDFQKGDIAEGYSVSREKKESFPLTVTSAQKNPTAFYLCASSITEYSEQFFGPGTRLTVL.

This rearrangement joins TRBV9 to TRBJ1-4, with a weak D call TRBD1 (6 bases). This CDR3 has 15 residues. Germline V gene sequence: CDR1 SGDLS, CDR2 YYNGEE. V lost 4 bases to trimming and J lost 6 bases, with 16 bases between them. CDR3 coding DNA: TGTGCCAGCAGCCCCCGGACAGCAGGGGATGAAAAACTGTTTTTT. This encodes CASSPRTAGDEKLFF.

This clonotype was observed a handful of times. The chain is built from TRBV7-2 and TRBJ2-5; unclear D gene. V was shortened by 4 bases and J by 2 bases, with 8 bases between the two germline ends. The CDR3 runs to 13 residues. Germline CDR1 reads SGHTA; CDR2 reads FQGNSA. The CDR3 sequence is CASSSFTQETQYF. CDR3 sequence (DNA): TGTGCCAGCAGCTCATTCACTCAAGAGACCCAGTACTTC.

This clonotype was seen only a few times. The chain couples TRBV9 to TRBJ2-5; 7 bases agree with TRBD1. The J call may be incorrect, as the DNA end agrees better with TRBJ2-7. Germline V lookup: CDR1 SGDLS, CDR2 YYNGEE. CDR3 length: 15 amino acids. The CDR3 bases are TGTGCCAGCAGCGTAGAAGGGACAGATAACTACGAGCAGTACTTC. It yields the protein CASSVEGTDNYEQYF.

This clonotype came up a few times. The chain joins TRBV28 to TRBJ1-2; tentative D call: TRBD1 (5 bases). Germline CDR1 is MDHEN and CDR2 is SYDVKM. There are 12 residues in the CDR3. The V and J ends lost 7 bases and 5 bases respectively, with 11 bases between them. For the CDR3, the DNA is TGTGCCAGCACCAACAGGCTGTATGGCTACACCTTC. The encoded protein is CASTNRLYGYTF.

This chain connects TRBV7-2 to TRBJ2-1; D might be TRBD2 (6 bases). V shed 5 bases and J shed 15 bases, with 23 bases lying between them. Germline CDR1 is SGHTA and CDR2 is FQGNSA. CDR3 size: 14 residues. Written as DNA, the CDR3 is TGTGCCAGCAGCGTAGATGGTGGGGCTAGCGAGGGGTTCTTC. It specifies CASSVDGGASEGFF.

In its sample, this clonotype was seen a few times. The chain employs TRBV3-1 and TRBJ1-2; possibly TRBD1 for D (5 bases). Germline V gene sequence: CDR1 LGHDT, CDR2 YNNKEL (reference sequence). V gave up 1 base and J gave up 7 bases, with 13 bases separating them. The CDR3 spans 14 residues. For the CDR3, the DNA is TGTGCCAGCAGCCAAGTAGGCAGGGTCTCTGGCTACACCTTC. It is translated as CASSQVGRVSGYTF.

CDR3 DNA: TGTGCCAGCGGGGATCCGGGACACCTGTTGCCCTACGAGCAGTACTTC. It is translated as CASGDPGHLLPYEQYF. This chain joins TRBV6-1 and TRBJ2-5, with D perhaps TRBD1 (6 bases). The J call could be wrong; TRBJ2-7 is a better fit for the DNA end. The CDR3 extends over 16 amino acids. In germline, CDR1 is MNHNS, CDR2 SASEGT.

The chain joins TRBV9 to TRBJ1-4; no reliable D call. Looked up from germline, CDR1 is SGDLS and CDR2 is YYNGEE. The CDR3 extends over 15 amino acids. The ends were cut back, 6 bases at V and 5 bases at J, with 17 bases in the middle. CDR3 coding DNA: TGTGCCAGCACCAAAACCGGTGGTTGGAATGAAAAACTGTTTTTT. It codes for CASTKTGGWNEKLFF.

This sequence joins TRBV7-2 and TRBJ1-4, with a possible D match to TRBD1 (6 bases). CDR3 length: 11 residues. Germline assignment: CDR1 SGHTA and CDR2 FQGNSA. The V end was cut by 5 bases, the J end by 15 bases, with 13 bases between. The chain's CDR3 is CASSATGTLFF. In nucleotides, the CDR3 is TGTGCCAGCAGCGCGACTGGGACATTGTTTTTT.

V gene TRBV7-8 combines with J gene TRBJ2-7; D gene unclear. CDR1 is SGHVS, CDR2 FQNEAQ, per germline. CDR3 length: 15 amino acids. Deletions cut 5 bases from V and 3 bases from J, with 17 bases between. The CDR3 DNA reads as TGTGCCAGCAGCCCCCACCTGCGGCCAAGCTACGAGCAGTACTTC. Translation gives CASSPHLRPSYEQYF.

This clonotype occurred a few times. This chain uses TRBV4-3 with TRBJ2-3, with D tentatively TRBD1 or TRBD2 (6 bases each). The V end was cut by 0 bases, the J end by 6 bases, with 19 bases between. CDR3 size: 17 residues. CDR1 and CDR2 from the germline V gene are LGHNA and YSLEER. CDR3 sequence: CASSQDMGRRGDDTQYF. CDR3 DNA: TGCGCCAGCAGCCAAGATATGGGTAGGAGGGGGGACGATACGCAGTATTTT.

This chain connects TRBV15 to TRBJ2-1; D perhaps matches TRBD2 (5 bases). This CDR3 comprises 15 residues. The germline CDR1 and CDR2 sequences are LNHNV and YYDKDF (reference sequence). V dropped 1 base and J dropped 8 bases, with 15 bases sitting between them. The CDR3 DNA is TGTGCCACCAGCAGAGGAAGCGGAGTAATCCATGAGCAGTTCTTC. This gives the protein CATSRGSGVIHEQFF.

This CDR3 is CASNPLAGGADTQYF. The DNA for the CDR3 is TGCGCCAGCAACCCACTAGCGGGGGGGGCTGATACGCAGTATTTT. The chain carries TRBV5-1 and TRBJ2-3; 13 positions agree with TRBD2. This CDR3 is built from 15 residues. Germline loops: CDR1 SGHRS, CDR2 YFSETQ. V lost 6 bases and J lost 6; bases outside the gene matches: 7.

This clonotype appeared a few times. The chain recombines TRBV29-1 with TRBJ2-3; the D gene is possibly TRBD1 (6 bases). Germline CDR1 reads SQVTM; CDR2 reads ANQGSEA. CDR3 length equals 13 residues. V was shortened by 0 bases and J by 4 bases, with 8 bases between the two germline ends. The DNA for the CDR3 is TGCAGCGTTGAAGAGGGGGCAGCAGATACGCAGTATTTT. It encodes CSVEEGAADTQYF.

The CDR3 sequence: CASSSPLSENTEAFF. Written as DNA, the CDR3 is TGTGCCAGCAGCTCCCCACTCTCGGAGAACACTGAAGCTTTCTTT. The chain recombines TRBV28 with TRBJ1-1; D remains ambiguous. Germline-derived CDR1 and CDR2 are MDHEN and SYDVKM. The V and J ends lost 6 bases and 1 base respectively, with 15 bases between them. This CDR3 has 15 residues.